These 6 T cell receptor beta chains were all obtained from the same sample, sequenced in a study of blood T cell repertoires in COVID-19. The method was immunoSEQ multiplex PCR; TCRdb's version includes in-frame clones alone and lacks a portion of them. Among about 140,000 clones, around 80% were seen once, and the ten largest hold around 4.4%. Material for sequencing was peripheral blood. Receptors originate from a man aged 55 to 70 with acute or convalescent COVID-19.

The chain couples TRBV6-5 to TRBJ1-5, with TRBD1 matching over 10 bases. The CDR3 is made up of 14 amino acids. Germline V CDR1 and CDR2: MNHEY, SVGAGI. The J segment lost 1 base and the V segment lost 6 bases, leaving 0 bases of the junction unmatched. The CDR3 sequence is CASRTGGSNQPQHF. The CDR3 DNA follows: TGTGCCAGCAGGACAGGGGGCAGCAATCAGCCCCAGCATTTT.

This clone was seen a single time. In nucleotides, the CDR3 is TGTGCCAGCAGCCAAGGGGCGGGGTACGGGGACACTGAAGCTTTCTTT. This codes for CASSQGAGYGDTEAFF. The chain links TRBV14 to TRBJ1-1; unclear D gene. Germline CDR1 and CDR2: SGHDN and FVKESK. Trimming took 1 base from V and 3 from J, leaving 15 bases between them. The CDR3 totals 16 residues.

CDR3 in amino acids: CASSLASRVMSNQPQHF. For the CDR3, the DNA is TGCGCCAGCAGCTTGGCCAGCAGGGTAATGTCCAATCAGCCCCAGCATTTT. The chain combines TRBV5-1 with TRBJ1-5; D perhaps matches TRBD1 (5 bases). Trimming stripped 0 bases from V and 3 bases from J, with 16 bases between. Germline V CDR1 and CDR2: SGHRS, YFSETQ. This CDR3 region has 17 residues.

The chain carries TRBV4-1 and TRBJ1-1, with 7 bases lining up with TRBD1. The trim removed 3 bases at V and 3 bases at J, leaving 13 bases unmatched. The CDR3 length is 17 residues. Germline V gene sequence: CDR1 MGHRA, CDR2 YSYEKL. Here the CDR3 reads CASSQATGVGWHTEAFF. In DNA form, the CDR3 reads TGCGCCAGCAGCCAGGCCACAGGGGTGGGCTGGCACACTGAAGCTTTCTTT.

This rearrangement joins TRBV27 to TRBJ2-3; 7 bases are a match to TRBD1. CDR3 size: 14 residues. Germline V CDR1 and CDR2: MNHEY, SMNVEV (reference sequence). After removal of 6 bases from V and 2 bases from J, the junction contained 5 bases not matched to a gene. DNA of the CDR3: TGTGCCAGCAGGTGGGGACAGTCCACAGATACGCAGTATTTT. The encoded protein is CASRWGQSTDTQYF.

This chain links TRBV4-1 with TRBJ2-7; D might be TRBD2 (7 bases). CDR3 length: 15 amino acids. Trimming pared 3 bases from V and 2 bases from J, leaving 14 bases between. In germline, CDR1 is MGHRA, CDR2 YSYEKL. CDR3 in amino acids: CASSHTTGGAYEQYF. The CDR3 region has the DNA TGCGCCAGCAGCCATACCACGGGGGGCGCCTACGAGCAGTACTTC.